Detailed here is one T cell receptor beta chain. The data were obtained in a study of blood T cell repertoires in COVID-19. In the study overall: Some COVID-19 samples were acute and others convalescent; all came from the United States, Italy and Spain.

Two negative PCRs, clearance, or symptom resolution characterized the recovered Cohort 3 donors. CDR3 length: 14 residues. Per the germline V gene, CDR1 is MNHEY and CDR2 is SMNVEV (reference sequence). After removal of 5 bases from V and 5 bases from J, the junction contained 4 bases not matched to a gene. In the authors' methods: Nucleated cell number was recorded as an estimate derived from reference gene primer amplification. Data came from immunoSEQ multiplex PCR; TCRdb stores just in-frame clones and leaves some out. V and J calls and clone size are those listed in that table; D and trimming were worked out from the DNA. The table has under 300,000 clones, around 89% seen once.

This clonotype originated in a man aged 40-55 years who had recovered from COVID-19. The J gene is TRBJ2-2, the V gene TRBV27; TRBD1 matches 8 bases. The sequenced sample consisted of PBMCs or T cells enriched from blood (not recorded which). The CDR3: CASSQQGETGELFF. The CDR3 bases are TGTGCCAGCAGTCAACAGGGGGAGACCGGGGAGCTGTTTTTT.